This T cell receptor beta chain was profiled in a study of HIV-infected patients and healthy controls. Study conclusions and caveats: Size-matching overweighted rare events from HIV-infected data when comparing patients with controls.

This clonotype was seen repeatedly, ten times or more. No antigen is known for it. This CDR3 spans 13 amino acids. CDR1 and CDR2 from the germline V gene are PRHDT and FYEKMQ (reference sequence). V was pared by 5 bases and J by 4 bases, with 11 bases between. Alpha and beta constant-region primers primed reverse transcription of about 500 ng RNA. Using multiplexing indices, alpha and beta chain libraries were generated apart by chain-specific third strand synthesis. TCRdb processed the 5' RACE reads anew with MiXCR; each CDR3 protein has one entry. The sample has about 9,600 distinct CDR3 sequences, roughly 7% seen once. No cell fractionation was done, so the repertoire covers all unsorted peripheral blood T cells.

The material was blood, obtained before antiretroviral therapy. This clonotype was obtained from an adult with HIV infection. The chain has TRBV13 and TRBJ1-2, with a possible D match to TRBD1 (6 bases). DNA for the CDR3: TGTGCCAGCAGCCGAGGACAGCCCTATGGCTACACCTTC. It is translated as CASSRGQPYGYTF.